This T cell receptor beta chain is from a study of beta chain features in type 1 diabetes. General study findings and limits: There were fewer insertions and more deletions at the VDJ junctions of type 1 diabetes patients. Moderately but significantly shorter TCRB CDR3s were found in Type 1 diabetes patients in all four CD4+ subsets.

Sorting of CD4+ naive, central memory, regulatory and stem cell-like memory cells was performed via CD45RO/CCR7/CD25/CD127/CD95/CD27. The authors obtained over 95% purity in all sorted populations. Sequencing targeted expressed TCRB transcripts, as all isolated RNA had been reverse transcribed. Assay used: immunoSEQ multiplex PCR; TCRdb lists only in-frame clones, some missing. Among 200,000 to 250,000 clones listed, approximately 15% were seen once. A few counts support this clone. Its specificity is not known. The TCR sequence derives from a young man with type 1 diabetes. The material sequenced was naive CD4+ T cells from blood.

The CDR3 protein is CASSDRGLQYTEAFF. CDR3 DNA sequence: TGTGCCAGCAGTGACAGGGGGCTACAGTACACTGAAGCTTTCTTT. The chain carries TRBV2 and TRBJ1-1; TRBD1 aligns across 8 bases. After removal of 3 bases from V and 3 bases from J, the junction contained 6 bases not matched to a gene. Germline V gene sequence: CDR1 SNHLY, CDR2 FYNNEI. The CDR3 runs to 15 residues.